These 10 T cell receptor beta chains originate from one sample sequenced in a study of regulatory T cells in long-lasting Graves disease. To make TCR beta libraries, researchers used iRepertoire HTBI primers and Arm-PCR of CDR3 regions. TCRdb analysed the multiplex PCR reads with MiXCR anew, one entry per CDR3 protein. Here the sample spans about 210,000 distinct CDR3 sequences, around a fifth being singletons. The sample's time point: newly diagnosed GD, antithyroid drugs for less than 3 months. Generation of the TCR library employed RNA extracted from PBMCs. The data also belong to a second study, concerning T cells in Graves' hyperthyroidism and ophthalmopathy.

This specimen was peripheral blood mononuclear cells (PBMCs), taken at new diagnosis, from a patient treated with antithyroid drugs. These receptors came from a woman aged 25 to 39 with Graves disease.

This clonotype was observed at least ten times. The CDR3 loop is CASRREAGELFF. The DNA for the CDR3 is TGTGCCAGTAGGCGCGAGGCCGGGGAGCTGTTTTTT. J is TRBJ2-2 and V is TRBV19; D uncertain. Per the germline V gene, CDR1 is LNHDA and CDR2 is SQIVND (reference sequence). There are 12 residues in the CDR3. The ends were cut back, 6 bases at V and 6 bases at J, with 8 bases in the middle.

This clonotype was seen at least ten times. The rearrangement joins TRBV7-8 to TRBJ2-3, with D possibly being TRBD1 or TRBD2 (6 bases each). Trimming took off 0 bases at V and 2 bases at J, with 12 bases between the two ends. The CDR3 has 16 residues. CDR1 and CDR2 (germline): SGHVS, FQNEAQ. CDR3 nucleotides: TGTGCCAGCAGCTTAGCGCGATGGGGGGCCACAGATACGCAGTATTTT. The encoded protein is CASSLARWGATDTQYF.

This chain joins TRBV6-2 or TRBV6-3 and TRBJ1-6; D is undetermined. This CDR3 has 11 residues. CDR1 is MNHEY, CDR2 SVGEGT, per germline. The V gene lost 7 bases and the J gene lost 15 bases, with 13 bases spanning the gap. The CDR3: CASMVRADLHF. The DNA of the CDR3 is TGTGCCAGCATGGTTAGGGCAGACCTCCACTTT.

At least ten counts were recorded for this clonotype. This chain joins TRBV2 and TRBJ2-1, with TRBD1 matching over 9 bases. Germline CDR1 and CDR2: SNHLY and FYNNEI. The V gene end was trimmed by 4 bases and the J gene end by 7 bases; junction bases not matched to a gene: 2. This CDR3 is built from 13 residues. CDR3 coding DNA: TGTGCCAGCAGTGGGACAGGGGTAAATGAGCAGTTCTTC. This translates into CASSGTGVNEQFF.

This clonotype was found a few times. For the CDR3, the DNA is TGTGCCAGCAGTTTTATTTCATCTAGCGGGGGCACAGATACGCAGTATTTT. It translates to CASSFISSSGGTDTQYF. The V call is TRBV27, the J call TRBJ2-3, with 9 bases matching TRBD2. Germline CDR1 and CDR2: MNHEY and SMNVEV (reference sequence). Trimming cost V 3 bases and J 1 base; bases outside gene matches: 8. The CDR3 consists of 17 residues.

The chain employs TRBV12-3 or TRBV12-4 and TRBJ2-7, with TRBD1 as a possible D gene (6 bases). The CDR3 loop spans 14 amino acids. Trimming removed 5 bases from V and 2 bases from J, with 13 bases in between. Here the CDR3 DNA reads TGTGCCAGCAGTCCTCGACAGGCTACCTACGAGCAGTACTTC. Translating it yields CASSPRQATYEQYF.

This chain connects TRBV9 to TRBJ2-3; 9 bases align to TRBD1. With V trimmed by 3 bases and J by 6 bases, 11 bases remained unmatched. This CDR3 comprises 16 residues. The germline CDR1 and CDR2 sequences are SGDLS and YYNGEE. CDR3 bases: TGTGCCAGCAGCGATGGGGGACAGGGTCATGCGGATACGCAGTATTTT. It translates to CASSDGGQGHADTQYF.

The chain couples TRBV5-1 to TRBJ2-3, with 13 positions matching TRBD2. The J call may be incorrect, as the DNA end agrees better with TRBJ2-5. Germline lookup yields CDR1 SGHRS and CDR2 YFSETQ. This CDR3 comprises 17 residues. This chain's CDR3 is CASSSGLAGFGGETQYF. CDR3 nucleotides: TGCGCCAGCAGTTCGGGACTAGCGGGATTTGGAGGAGAGACCCAGTACTTC.

The V and J genes are TRBV19 and TRBJ1-5; 7 nucleotides align to TRBD1. Germline values: CDR1 LNHDA, CDR2 SQIVND (reference sequence). The CDR3 is 14 amino acids. V gave up 7 bases and J gave up 3 bases; unmatched junction bases: 6. Here the CDR3 reads CASKGTALNQPQHF. In DNA form, the CDR3 reads TGTGCCAGTAAGGGGACAGCTCTCAATCAGCCCCAGCATTTT.

This clonotype was counted many times. V usage is TRBV6-2 or TRBV6-3 and J usage is TRBJ1-4, with D unresolved. Germline CDR1 reads MNHEY; CDR2 reads SVGEGT. Trimming removed 2 bases at V and 4 bases at J, with 8 bases between. The CDR3 consists of 14 residues. As DNA, the CDR3 is TGTGCCAGCAGTTACATGCCTAGTAATGAAAAACTGTTTTTT. The encoded protein is CASSYMPSNEKLFF.